Shown below are 29 T cell receptor beta chains from a single sample sequenced in a study of shared clonotypes between healthy human individuals. CD45RO-negative, CCR7-positively selected cells formed the naive CD8 fraction, excluding terminally differentiated effector memory CD45RA+ cells. Clones were read by immunoSEQ multiplex PCR, and TCRdb kept only the in-frame ones, dropping some. The repertoire has 1.5 million to 2.5 million clones, approximately 94% of them found once; the top ten carry less than 1.5%. Sequencing was carried out using naive CD8+ T cells sorted from blood. These TCRs come from a man aged 18 to 30 in good health.

The chain joins TRBV6-6 to TRBJ2-3, with D possibly TRBD2 on 6 matching bases. CDR1 is MNHNY, CDR2 SVGAGI, per germline (reference sequence). There are 16 residues in the CDR3. Trimming stripped 2 bases from V and 2 bases from J, with 14 bases between. CDR3 residues: CASSYDAAGFTDTQYF. As DNA, the CDR3 is TGTGCCAGCAGTTACGACGCCGCGGGGTTCACAGATACGCAGTATTTT.

The chain uses TRBV5-1 and TRBJ1-2, with 7 bases fitting TRBD1. The V segment lost 0 bases and the J segment 4 bases; nucleotides outside the gene matches: 6. CDR1 SGHRS and CDR2 YFSETQ come from the germline V gene. The CDR3 contains 15 residues. CDR3: CASSLGPTGVYGYTF. The CDR3 bases are TGCGCCAGCAGCTTGGGTCCCACAGGGGTCTATGGCTACACCTTC. Full variable domain (missing parts from reference TRBV5-1 and TRBJ1-2): KAGVTQTPRYLIKTRGQQVTLSCSPISGHRSVSWYQQTPGQGLQFLFEYFSETQRNKGNFPGRFSGRQFSNSRSEMNVSTLELGDSALYLCASSLGPTGVYGYTFGSGTRLTVV.

The rearrangement links TRBV7-9 to TRBJ1-2, with TRBD1 matching over 10 bases. This CDR3 is built from 14 residues. Germline V gene sequence: CDR1 SEHNR, CDR2 FQNEAQ (reference sequence). With 1 base clipped from V and 8 bases from J, the junction kept 4 bases outside the gene matches. The CDR3 coding sequence is TGTGCCAGCAGCTTAGAAACGGGACAGGGGGGCTACACCTTC. It is translated as CASSLETGQGGYTF. Complete variable domain (other parts from reference TRBV7-9 and TRBJ1-2): DTGVSQNPRHKITKRGQNVTFRCDPISEHNRLYWYRQTLGQGPEFLTYFQNEAQLEKSRLLSDRFSAERPKGSFSTLEIQRTEQGDSAMYLCASSLETGQGGYTFGSGTRLTVV.

This chain uses TRBV2 with TRBJ1-6, with 7 positions matching TRBD1. The CDR3 spans 18 residues. Germline V gene data show CDR1 as SNHLY and CDR2 as FYNNEI. Trimming removed 4 bases from V and 3 bases from J; junction bases left unmatched: 12. The CDR3 DNA is TGTGCCAGCAGTGGCCGACAGGGAGGGGACCTCTATAATTCACCCCTCCACTTT. Encoded protein: CASSGRQGGDLYNSPLHF.

V gene TRBV4-1 combines with J gene TRBJ1-2; the D is unclear. Germline V CDR1 and CDR2: MGHRA, YSYEKL. The CDR3 has 16 residues. V was shortened by 0 bases and J by 4 bases, with 15 bases between the two germline ends. The chain's CDR3 is CASSQDADFRGYGYTF. Here the CDR3 DNA reads TGCGCCAGCAGCCAAGACGCAGACTTCCGGGGCTATGGCTACACCTTC.

This chain connects TRBV19 to TRBJ2-7; 9 nucleotides line up with TRBD1. The trim removed 3 bases at V and 6 bases at J, leaving 9 bases unmatched. This CDR3 is built from 15 residues. Germline V lookup: CDR1 LNHDA, CDR2 SQIVND (reference sequence). Here the CDR3 DNA reads TGTGCCAGTAGTATGGAGGACAGGGGTAACTTCGAGCAGTACTTC. This codes for CASSMEDRGNFEQYF.

The CDR3 protein is CASSLTGSDYGYTF. CDR3 DNA sequence: TGTGCCAGCAGTCTGACAGGTAGCGACTATGGCTACACCTTC. V and J are TRBV27 and TRBJ1-2; TRBD1 is a possible D gene (6 bases). V was cut by 5 bases and J by 3 bases, with 13 bases left in between. The CDR3 length is 14 residues. CDR1 is MNHEY and CDR2 is SMNVEV in the germline V gene (reference sequence).

The rearrangement links TRBV27 to TRBJ1-6; the match to TRBD1 covers 7 bases. Trimming removed 4 bases from V and 6 bases from J; junction bases left unmatched: 6. Germline values: CDR1 MNHEY, CDR2 SMNVEV (reference sequence). CDR3 length: 15 amino acids. This CDR3 is CASSWITGANSPLHF. CDR3 in DNA: TGTGCCAGCAGTTGGATCACAGGGGCTAATTCACCCCTCCACTTT.

This clone has only a few counts. This sample includes further DNA sequences coding for the same CDR3. The chain is built from TRBV19 and TRBJ1-5; D not resolved. Trimming took 1 base from V and 0 from J, leaving 7 bases between them. Looked up from germline, CDR1 is LNHDA and CDR2 is SQIVND (reference sequence). The CDR3 length is 15 residues. CDR3 amino acids: CASSIGLYSNQPQHF. Here the CDR3 DNA reads TGTGCCAGTAGTATAGGTCTGTATAGCAATCAGCCCCAGCATTTT.

The J gene is TRBJ2-6, the V gene TRBV28; D uncertain. There are 17 residues in the CDR3. Deletions cut 6 bases from V and 0 bases from J, with 15 bases between. Germline values: CDR1 MDHEN, CDR2 SYDVKM. CDR3 in amino acids: CASRRTNLGSGANVLTF. The CDR3 DNA sequence: TGTGCCAGCAGGCGAACAAATCTCGGCTCTGGGGCCAACGTCCTGACTTTC.

Of note for this clone: Different DNA sequences within this sample yield the same CDR3. The V call is TRBV10-1, the J call TRBJ2-3; no clear D. This CDR3 has 14 residues. Trimming left V 0 bases short and J 3 bases short, with 7 bases between. The germline V gene has CDR1 WNHNN and CDR2 SYGVQD (reference sequence). CDR3 coding DNA: TGCGCCAGCAGTGAGTCAGGCATAACAGATACGCAGTATTTT. The encoded protein is CASSESGITDTQYF.

The chain uses TRBV27 and TRBJ1-6; TRBD1 might be the D (6 bases). Germline lookup yields CDR1 MNHEY and CDR2 SMNVEV (reference sequence). V shed 3 bases and J shed 8 bases, with 20 bases lying between them. This CDR3 is 17 amino acids long. The CDR3 bases are TGTGCCAGCAGTTTGGTGGGACAATCACTACGCTATTCACCCCTCCACTTT. Translating it yields CASSLVGQSLRYSPLHF.

The chain carries TRBV11-3 and TRBJ2-5; D is undetermined. CDR1 is SGHNT and CDR2 is YENEEA in the germline V gene. This CDR3 comprises 14 residues. Trimming took 1 base from V and 2 from J, leaving 8 bases between them. The CDR3 DNA sequence: TGTGCCAGCAGCTTAGGATTAGGGCAAGAGACCCAGTACTTC. Encoded protein: CASSLGLGQETQYF.

DNA for the CDR3: TGTGCCAGCAGCCAGGGATGGGGCTCTAATGAAAAACTGTTTTTT. Its protein is CASSQGWGSNEKLFF. This rearrangement joins TRBV14 to TRBJ1-4; D is perhaps TRBD1 (5 bases). V lost 3 bases, J lost 3 bases, and 11 bases lay in between. This CDR3 is built from 15 residues. The germline V gene has CDR1 SGHDN and CDR2 FVKESK. The full variable domain, in which reference TRBV14 and TRBJ1-4 provide the parts outside the CDR3, is EAGVTQFPSHSVIEKGQTVTLRCDPISGHDNLYWYRRVMGKEIKFLLHFVKESKQDESGMPNNRFLAERTGGTYSTLKVQPAELEDSGVYFCASSQGWGSNEKLFFGSGTQLSVL.

The chain combines TRBV6-1 with TRBJ2-7, with D uncertain. Germline V gives CDR1 MNHNS, CDR2 SASEGT. With 7 bases removed from V and 2 bases from J, the gap between germline ends came to 9 bases. This CDR3 has 12 amino acids. The chain's CDR3 is CASNDVAYEQYF. In DNA form, the CDR3 reads TGTGCCAGCAACGACGTAGCCTACGAGCAGTACTTC.

This clone has just one count. V usage is TRBV6-6 and J usage is TRBJ2-1; D is possibly TRBD2 (5 bases). V lost 6 bases and J lost 0, with 12 bases in between. This CDR3 is 15 amino acids long. The germline gives CDR1 MNHNY, CDR2 SVGAGI (reference sequence). The CDR3 protein is CASRLEGSSYNEQFF. The CDR3 DNA reads as TGTGCCAGCAGACTAGAAGGTAGCTCCTACAATGAGCAGTTCTTC.

This clone has a single count. In DNA, the CDR3 is TGTGCCAGCAGTGGGTCGACAGGGGTCACCGGGGAGCTGTTTTTT. Encoded protein: CASSGSTGVTGELFF. The V and J genes are TRBV27 and TRBJ2-2, with 8 bases matching TRBD1. From germline, CDR1 is MNHEY and CDR2 SMNVEV (reference sequence). CDR3 length: 15 residues. V lost 5 bases, J lost 4 bases, and 6 bases stayed unmatched.

Comment on this clone: The same CDR3 can be traced to other DNA sequences in this sample. V is TRBV5-4 and J is TRBJ2-7; D gene ambiguous. Germline V lookup: CDR1 SGHNT, CDR2 YYREEE (reference sequence). The V end lost 0 bases, the J end lost 4 bases, and 8 bases lay between the germline ends. The CDR3 totals 13 residues. The CDR3 nucleotides are TGTGCCAGCAGCTTGGCAGTCGGGTACGAGCAGTACTTC. It encodes CASSLAVGYEQYF.

The gene calls are TRBV14 and TRBJ1-1; possibly TRBD1 for D (5 bases). This CDR3 comprises 16 residues. Germline V gene data show CDR1 as SGHDN and CDR2 as FVKESK. The ends were cut back, 2 bases at V and 1 base at J, with 14 bases in the middle. The CDR3 region is CASSQRRGLSNTEAFF. CDR3 in DNA: TGTGCCAGCAGCCAACGAAGGGGACTATCGAACACTGAAGCTTTCTTT.

V is TRBV5-5 and J is TRBJ2-1, with 8 bases lining up with TRBD1. With 0 bases clipped from V and 4 bases from J, the junction kept 6 bases outside the gene matches. The CDR3 sequence is 16 residues long. Germline V CDR1 and CDR2: SGHKS, YYEKEE (reference sequence). The CDR3 loop reads CASSLAWDRRYNEQFF. For the CDR3, the DNA is TGTGCCAGCAGCTTGGCCTGGGACAGGCGTTACAATGAGCAGTTCTTC.

The V and J genes are TRBV10-3 and TRBJ2-1; D is possibly TRBD1 (6 bases). V gave up 0 bases and J gave up 3 bases, with 12 bases separating them. The germline gives CDR1 ENHRY, CDR2 SYGVKD. CDR3 length: 16 amino acids. The CDR3 region has the DNA TGTGCCATCAGTGAGTCGGGGGACACTAACTACAATGAGCAGTTCTTC. The encoded protein is CAISESGDTNYNEQFF.

Comment on this clone: The same CDR3 is also encoded by other DNA sequences in this sample. The V and J genes are TRBV9 and TRBJ2-7, with D perhaps TRBD1 or TRBD2 (5 bases each). V lost 0 bases and J lost 0, with 10 bases in between. CDR1 SGDLS and CDR2 YYNGEE come from the germline V gene. The CDR3 contains 15 residues. Here the CDR3 reads CASSVGDASSYEQYF. The DNA for the CDR3 is TGTGCCAGCAGCGTAGGGGACGCTAGCTCCTACGAGCAGTACTTC.

The J gene is TRBJ2-1, the V gene TRBV4-1, with 9 bases fitting TRBD1. Germline V lookup: CDR1 MGHRA, CDR2 YSYEKL. The CDR3 loop spans 15 amino acids. After removal of 0 bases from V and 6 bases from J, the junction contained 3 bases not matched to a gene. CDR3 protein: CASSQDPTGGNEQFF. For the CDR3, the DNA is TGCGCCAGCAGCCAAGATCCGACAGGGGGCAATGAGCAGTTCTTC.

The chain is built from TRBV7-9 and TRBJ1-4; D gene uncertain. This CDR3 has 15 amino acids. Per the germline V gene, CDR1 is SEHNR and CDR2 is FQNEAQ (reference sequence). V was shortened by 0 bases and J by 6 bases, with 11 bases between the two germline ends. DNA of the CDR3: TGTGCCAGCAGCTTAGCCTATGGGGTTTATGAAAAACTGTTTTTT. Amino acid sequence: CASSLAYGVYEKLFF.

The chain links TRBV19 to TRBJ2-3, with TRBD2 as a possible D gene (7 bases). The V gene lost 3 bases and the J gene lost 0 bases, with 13 bases spanning the gap. Germline lookup yields CDR1 LNHDA and CDR2 SQIVND (reference sequence). The CDR3 covers 16 residues. In nucleotides, the CDR3 is TGTGCCAGTAGTATCGCGGGGGCGTATAGCACAGATACGCAGTATTTT. It encodes CASSIAGAYSTDTQYF.

The chain employs TRBV5-1 and TRBJ1-1, with D tentatively TRBD1 (5 bases). V lost 4 bases, J lost 5 bases, and 18 bases lay in between. The V gene's germline CDR1 is SGHRS and CDR2 YFSETQ. The CDR3 is 15 amino acids. CDR3 bases: TGCGCCAGCAGCCGGAGTCAGGGAAAGGTGACTGAAGCTTTCTTT. Translating gives CASSRSQGKVTEAFF.

The genes are TRBV11-2 and TRBJ2-3, with TRBD2 identical over 9 bases. Trimming removed 0 bases from V and 2 bases from J; junction bases left unmatched: 3. This CDR3 is built from 16 residues. CDR1 is SGHAT, CDR2 FQNNGV, per germline. The CDR3 DNA follows: TGTGCCAGCAGCTTAGACCAGCGGGGGGACACAGATACGCAGTATTTT. Translating it yields CASSLDQRGDTDTQYF. Drawing the rest from reference TRBV11-2 and TRBJ2-3, the complete variable domain is EAGVAQSPRYKIIEKRQSVAFWCNPISGHATLYWYQQILGQGPKLLIQFQNNGVVDDSQLPKDRFSAERLKGVDSTLKIQPAKLEDSAVYLCASSLDQRGDTDTQYFGPGTRLTVL.

In the case of this clone: An end of the junction differs from the germline gene, which may be a read error. The rearrangement uses TRBV15 and TRBJ2-7, with TRBD1 matching over 7 bases. The CDR3 loop spans 13 amino acids. Germline V CDR1 and CDR2: LNHNV, YYDKDF (reference sequence). The CDR3 bases are TGTGCCACCAGACGACAGGGAGATTACGCGCAGTACTTC. This translates into CATRRQGDYAQYF.

The rearrangement joins TRBV6-1 to TRBJ2-7; no clear D gene. Trimming took off 8 bases at V and 5 bases at J, with 19 bases between the two ends. The CDR3 length is 14 residues. Germline CDR1 and CDR2: MNHNS and SASEGT. The CDR3 region has the DNA TGTGCCAGCTCCTACTCGACGGGCCTGGACGAGCAGTACTTC. It is translated as CASSYSTGLDEQYF.